The 9 T cell receptor beta chains given below trace back to one sample, sequenced in a study of blood T cells in healthy people across ages. Together with a sample-barcoded 5' primer, a J-beta primer mix was included in a second PCR lasting about 6 to 11 cycles. TCRdb reprocessed the 5' RACE reads with MiXCR, giving one entry per CDR3 protein. The sample includes around 780,000 distinct CDR3 sequences, more than 55% of them seen just once. Sequencing was carried out using blood. The receptors here all came from a man between 40 and 49 years old in good health.

The chain carries TRBV21-1 and TRBJ1-6; the D call in the table, TRBD1, was not verified against the DNA. TRBV21-1 represents a pseudogene. This CDR3 has 14 residues. The CDR3 is CASVGPGRGSPLHF. The CDR3 coding sequence is TGTGCCAGCGTGGGGCCAGGGCGCGGTTCACCCCTCCACTTT.

This clonotype was recorded a few times. The chain carries TRBV4-3 and TRBJ2-7; no reliable D call. Germline-derived CDR1 and CDR2 are LGHNA and YSLEER. Trimming removed 0 bases at V and 6 bases at J, with 12 bases between. The CDR3 runs 14 residues. The CDR3 loop reads CASSQDRASSEQYF. The CDR3, as DNA: TGCGCCAGCAGCCAAGATAGGGCTTCTAGCGAGCAGTACTTC.

The V call is TRBV29-1, the J call TRBJ2-7; a possible D gene is TRBD1 (6 bases). V gave up 2 bases and J gave up 6 bases, with 14 bases separating them. The germline V gene has CDR1 SQVTM and CDR2 ANQGSEA. This CDR3 contains 13 residues. CDR3 nucleotide sequence: TGCAGCGTTGAAAAAGCACAGGGCATCGAGCAGTACTTC. This gives the protein CSVEKAQGIEQYF.

V is TRBV13 and J is TRBJ2-1; TRBD1 matches 8 bases. The CDR3 consists of 17 residues. The ends lost 0 bases at V and 7 bases at J; junction bases unmatched: 11. Germline CDR1 PRHDT, CDR2 FYEKMQ (reference sequence). The CDR3 DNA is TGTGCCAGCAGCTTAGGCCTGGGCCAGGGGGCTGGGAATGAGCAGTTCTTC. This gives the protein CASSLGLGQGAGNEQFF.

This rearrangement joins TRBV13 to TRBJ2-3, with D perhaps matching TRBD1 (6 bases). The CDR3 totals 16 residues. Trimming cost V 5 bases and J 2 bases, with 17 bases left between them. Germline lookup yields CDR1 PRHDT and CDR2 FYEKMQ (reference sequence). The CDR3 loop is CASSTLPRGFTDTQYF. The CDR3 nucleotides read TGTGCCAGCAGCACACTACCTAGGGGGTTCACAGATACGCAGTATTTT.

This chain connects TRBV11-2 to TRBJ2-4; D unresolved. The CDR3 is 18 residues long. Germline CDR1 is SGHAT and CDR2 is FQNNGV. V shed 0 bases and J shed 0 bases, with 15 bases lying between them. CDR3 loop: CASSLDLPGSVAKNIQYF. As DNA, the CDR3 is TGTGCCAGCAGCTTAGATCTCCCCGGTTCAGTAGCCAAAAACATTCAGTACTTC.

This clonotype was observed a single time. The V gene is TRBV6-5, the J gene TRBJ2-2; 7 bases fit TRBD2. Germline loops: CDR1 MNHEY, CDR2 SVGAGI. J was trimmed by 1 base and V by 0 bases; bases with no gene match: 2. CDR3 length: 16 residues. In DNA form, the CDR3 reads TGTGCCAGCAGTTACTCGGGACTACAGAACACCGGGGAGCTGTTTTTT. Residues: CASSYSGLQNTGELFF.

The chain uses TRBV7-3 and TRBJ2-6, with D hard to call. Germline V CDR1 and CDR2: SGHTA, FQGTGA. The CDR3 extends over 16 amino acids. V was clipped by 2 bases and J by 2 bases, with 10 bases between them. The chain's CDR3 is CASSLGMGTGANVLTF. In nucleotides, the CDR3 is TGTGCCAGCAGCTTAGGGATGGGGACTGGGGCCAACGTCCTGACTTTC.

The chain recombines TRBV7-2 with TRBJ2-1; no definite D call. This CDR3 spans 15 amino acids. CDR1 is SGHTA and CDR2 is FQGNSA in the germline V gene. V lost 2 bases, J lost 4 bases, and 12 bases lay in between. The DNA for the CDR3 is TGTGCCAGCAGCTTAACCCCCGACCCTTACAATGAGCAGTTCTTC. Translating gives CASSLTPDPYNEQFF.